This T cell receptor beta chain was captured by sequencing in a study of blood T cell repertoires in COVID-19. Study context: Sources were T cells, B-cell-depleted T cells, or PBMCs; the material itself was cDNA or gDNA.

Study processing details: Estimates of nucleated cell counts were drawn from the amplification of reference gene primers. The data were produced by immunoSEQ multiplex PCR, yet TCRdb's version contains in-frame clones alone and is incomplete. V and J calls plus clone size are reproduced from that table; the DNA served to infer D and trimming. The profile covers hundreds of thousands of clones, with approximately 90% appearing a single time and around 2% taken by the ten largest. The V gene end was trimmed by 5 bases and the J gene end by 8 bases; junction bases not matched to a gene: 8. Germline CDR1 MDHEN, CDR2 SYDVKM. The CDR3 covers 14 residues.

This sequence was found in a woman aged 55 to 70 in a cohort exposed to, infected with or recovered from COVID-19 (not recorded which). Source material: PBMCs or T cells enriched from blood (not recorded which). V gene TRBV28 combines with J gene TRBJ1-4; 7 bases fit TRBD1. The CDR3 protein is CASSPTGEEEKLFF. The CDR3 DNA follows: TGTGCCAGCAGTCCAACAGGGGAGGAAGAAAAACTGTTTTTT.